One sample yielded the 28 T cell receptor beta chains listed below, sequenced in a study of blood T cell repertoires in COVID-19. TCRdb keeps only in-frame clones here, not all; method: immunoSEQ multiplex PCR. Here the sample spans 95,000 to 150,000 clones, approximately 70% being singletons. The material sequenced was peripheral blood. These receptors were taken from a human donor with acute or convalescent COVID-19. The donor label of this sample is uncertain.

This clone was seen a handful of times. The CDR3 spells CAWSVGRGRTTGELFF. CDR3 bases: TGTGCCTGGAGTGTCGGCAGGGGACGTACCACCGGGGAGCTGTTTTTT. The rearrangement uses TRBV30 and TRBJ2-2; the D gene is possibly TRBD1 (6 bases). Deletions cut 0 bases from V and 4 bases from J, with 15 bases between. This CDR3 has 16 residues. Looked up from germline, CDR1 is GTSNPN and CDR2 is SVGIG (reference sequence).

V and J are TRBV11-2 and TRBJ2-3; D uncertain. Germline loops: CDR1 SGHAT, CDR2 FQNNGV. Trimming cost V 2 bases and J 0 bases, with 6 bases left between them. CDR3 length equals 14 residues. CDR3 amino acids: CASSLSVSTDTQYF. Here the CDR3 DNA reads TGTGCCAGCAGCTTAAGCGTCAGCACAGATACGCAGTATTTT.

V and J are TRBV6-5 and TRBJ2-3; 10 bases are a match to TRBD1. Germline assignment: CDR1 MNHEY and CDR2 SVGAGI. V lost 8 bases, J lost 3 bases, and 8 bases stayed unmatched. The CDR3 consists of 15 residues. As DNA, the CDR3 is TGTGCCAGCGGGAGGGACAGGGGCTTGACAGATACGCAGTATTTT. Translation gives CASGRDRGLTDTQYF.

The gene calls are TRBV14 and TRBJ1-1, with 10 bases lining up with TRBD1. CDR3 length: 13 amino acids. The V gene's germline CDR1 is SGHDN and CDR2 FVKESK. V dropped 6 bases and J dropped 5; count of bases not matched to a gene: 3. The chain's CDR3 is CASSRDRGTEAFF. CDR3 bases: TGTGCCAGCAGTCGGGACAGGGGAACTGAAGCTTTCTTT.

This sequence joins TRBV11-2 and TRBJ2-7; a weak D match, TRBD2 (5 bases). Germline CDR1 is SGHAT and CDR2 is FQNNGV. The CDR3 extends over 14 amino acids. Between the trimmed V and J ends, which lost 2 bases and 7 bases, there was a span of 15 bases. The CDR3 nucleotides are TGTGCCAGCAGCTTATCGTGGTTGACGGGGGAGCAGTACGTC. Its protein is CASSLSWLTGEQYV.

This clone was seen ten or more times. The chain combines TRBV19 with TRBJ2-7, with D hard to call. Germline values: CDR1 LNHDA, CDR2 SQIVND (reference sequence). CDR3 length: 14 amino acids. With 1 base removed from V and 0 bases from J, the gap between germline ends came to 7 bases. The CDR3 DNA sequence: TGTGCCAGTAGTATAGCAGGTTTCTCCTACGAGCAGTACTTC. Its protein is CASSIAGFSYEQYF.

The CDR3 region is CASSEGQGFSNQPQHF. The CDR3 region has the DNA TGCGCCAGCAGTGAGGGACAGGGGTTTAGCAATCAGCCCCAGCATTTT. The chain employs TRBV10-1 and TRBJ1-5; TRBD1 aligns across 9 bases. Germline CDR1 and CDR2: WNHNN and SYGVQD (reference sequence). The junction had 2 bases not matched to a gene; V was cut back by 2 bases and J by 0 bases. This CDR3 is built from 16 residues.

In regard to this clone: This may be a read error, as it is one base from a much larger clone. The chain carries TRBV10-3 and TRBJ1-5, with TRBD1 matching over 8 bases. V shed 6 bases and J 2 bases; nucleotides not matched to a gene: 0. The CDR3 extends over 13 amino acids. The germline CDR1 and CDR2 sequences are ENHRY and SYGVKD. The CDR3 reads CAIRDRGNQPQHF. DNA for the CDR3: TGTGCCATCAGGGACAGGGGCAATCAGCCCCAGCATTTT.

This clone was found a few times. The CDR3 sequence: CAWTIPWGGYETEAFF. The CDR3 DNA sequence: TGTGCCTGGACCATTCCATGGGGGGGGTACGAGACTGAAGCTTTCTTT. V is TRBV30 and J is TRBJ1-1, with D possibly TRBD1 on 5 matching bases. Germline CDR1 is GTSNPN and CDR2 is SVGIG (reference sequence). Trimming removed 4 bases at V and 5 bases at J, with 23 bases between. The CDR3 has 16 residues.

The chain carries TRBV5-1 and TRBJ2-3, with TRBD1 identical over 10 bases. The CDR3 sequence is 16 residues long. CDR1 is SGHRS and CDR2 is YFSETQ in the germline V gene. V trimming: 1 base; J trimming: 4 bases; junction bases outside the gene matches: 6. CDR3 DNA: TGCGCCAGCAGCTTGCTGGGACAGGGGATCGCAGATACGCAGTATTTT. It yields the protein CASSLLGQGIADTQYF.

This chain connects TRBV6-4 to TRBJ1-1; 7 bases map to TRBD1. Per the germline V gene, CDR1 is MRHNA and CDR2 is SNTAGT. This CDR3 has 9 residues. V was pared by 7 bases and J by 10 bases, with 0 bases of the junction left unmatched. In DNA form, the CDR3 reads TGTGCCAGCACAGGGGGAGCTTTCTTT. It is translated as CASTGGAFF.

The chain links TRBV30 to TRBJ2-7, with a possible D match to TRBD1 (5 bases). The CDR3 is made up of 11 amino acids. Germline V CDR1 and CDR2: GTSNPN, SVGIG (reference sequence). The V and J ends lost 5 bases and 10 bases respectively, with 15 bases between them. The CDR3 loop reads CAWGTPRVQYF. CDR3 sequence (DNA): TGTGCCTGGGGTACACCCAGGGTTCAGTACTTC.

The chain uses TRBV28 and TRBJ2-5, with 9 nucleotides matching TRBD1. The germline CDR1 and CDR2 sequences are MDHEN and SYDVKM. The junction had 8 bases not matched to a gene; V was cut back by 7 bases and J by 5 bases. The CDR3 covers 14 residues. The CDR3 nucleotides are TGTGCCAGCACCCCCGGAGGGACAGGGGAGACCCAGTACTTC. This sequence encodes CASTPGGTGETQYF.

This clone occurred once. This chain uses TRBV2 with TRBJ1-1; possibly TRBD1 for D (5 bases). CDR1 and CDR2 from the germline V gene are SNHLY and FYNNEI. Trimming took off 4 bases at V and 7 bases at J, with 10 bases between the two ends. The CDR3 is made up of 12 amino acids. CDR3 residues: CASSGQGFEAFF. CDR3 in DNA: TGTGCCAGCAGTGGGCAGGGCTTTGAAGCTTTCTTT.

The V call is TRBV29-1, the J call TRBJ2-6; TRBD2 aligns across 7 bases. The CDR3 length is 15 residues. The germline V gene encodes CDR1 SQVTM and CDR2 ANQGSEA. Trimming cost V 8 bases and J 4 bases; bases outside gene matches: 11. The DNA for the CDR3 is TGCAGCATAACTAGCGCCCTAGGGGGGGCCAACGTCCTGACTTTC. Protein: CSITSALGGANVLTF.

This clone showed up just a few times. The chain links TRBV6-5 to TRBJ1-1; possibly TRBD1 for D (5 bases). Trimming pared 6 bases from V and 1 base from J, leaving 12 bases between. CDR1 is MNHEY and CDR2 is SVGAGI in the germline V gene. The CDR3 has 14 amino acids. The CDR3 coding sequence is TGTGCCAGCAGGCCGATCAGGGAGAACACTGAAGCTTTCTTT. Translated, it gives CASRPIRENTEAFF.

The chain carries TRBV18 and TRBJ1-4, with unresolved D. This CDR3 is 14 amino acids long. V lost 6 bases, J lost 2 bases, and 10 bases lay in between. Germline CDR1 KGHSH, CDR2 LQKENI. This chain's CDR3 is CASSLSGTNEKLFF. The CDR3 DNA follows: TGTGCCAGCTCCCTTTCCGGGACTAATGAAAAACTGTTTTTT.

The chain couples TRBV14 to TRBJ1-3, with D tentatively TRBD1 (6 bases). V shed 0 bases and J shed 8 bases, with 14 bases lying between them. This CDR3 is built from 15 residues. Germline CDR1 SGHDN, CDR2 FVKESK. CDR3 amino acids: CASSQDTGGADTIYF. CDR3 DNA sequence: TGTGCCAGCAGCCAAGATACGGGGGGCGCAGACACCATATATTTT. The full variable domain, its missing parts supplied by reference TRBV14 and TRBJ1-3, is EAGVTQFPSHSVIEKGQTVTLRCDPISGHDNLYWYRRVMGKEIKFLLHFVKESKQDESGMPNNRFLAERTGGTYSTLKVQPAELEDSGVYFCASSQDTGGADTIYFGEGSWLTVV.

The rearrangement uses TRBV9 and TRBJ1-2; possibly TRBD1 for D (6 bases). This CDR3 comprises 13 residues. V gave up 3 bases and J gave up 8 bases, with 14 bases separating them. Germline values: CDR1 SGDLS, CDR2 YYNGEE. The CDR3 region is CASSEGGFVGYTF. Here the CDR3 DNA reads TGTGCCAGCAGCGAGGGGGGGTTTGTAGGCTACACCTTC.

The V call is TRBV18, the J call TRBJ2-3; 9 positions match TRBD1. The CDR3 spans 16 residues. Looked up from germline, CDR1 is KGHSH and CDR2 is LQKENI. V shed 0 bases, J shed 6 bases, and the junction held 7 bases outside the gene matches. DNA of the CDR3: TGTGCCAGCTCACCACCGAACAGGGGGCTAGGGGATACGCAGTATTTT. This codes for CASSPPNRGLGDTQYF.

This sequence joins TRBV5-1 and TRBJ2-5, with TRBD2 identical over 8 bases. This CDR3 contains 16 residues. With 4 bases clipped from V and 4 bases from J, the junction kept 12 bases outside the gene matches. CDR1 is SGHRS and CDR2 is YFSETQ in the germline V gene. In DNA, the CDR3 is TGCGCCAGCAGCCCAGGTGGGGCGGGGGGCTTAGAGACCCAGTACTTC. Translated: CASSPGGAGGLETQYF. Combining the CDR3 with reference TRBV5-1 and TRBJ2-5 gives the whole variable domain KAGVTQTPRYLIKTRGQQVTLSCSPISGHRSVSWYQQTPGQGLQFLFEYFSETQRNKGNFPGRFSGRQFSNSRSEMNVSTLELGDSALYLCASSPGGAGGLETQYFGPGTRLLVL.

This clone is a singleton in its sample. This likely stems from a read error, as it lies one base from a far larger clone. The sample holds other DNA sequences that translate to the same CDR3. The chain employs TRBV7-9 and TRBJ1-1, with a weak D call TRBD1 (6 bases). CDR1 and CDR2 (germline): SEHNR, FQNEAQ (reference sequence). With 3 bases removed from V and 1 base from J, the gap between germline ends came to 6 bases. The CDR3 runs to 13 residues. CDR3 coding DNA: TGTGCCAGCAGCTTGGGACAGAACACTGAAGCTTTCTTT. Translation: CASSLGQNTEAFF. Full variable domain (rest looked up from reference TRBV7-9 and TRBJ1-1): DTGVSQNPRHKITKRGQNVTFRCDPISEHNRLYWYRQTLGQGPEFLTYFQNEAQLEKSRLLSDRFSAERPKGSFSTLEIQRTEQGDSAMYLCASSLGQNTEAFFGQGTRLTVV.

The rearrangement uses TRBV11-3 and TRBJ1-3, with 8 positions matching TRBD1. Germline V gene data show CDR1 as SGHNT and CDR2 as YENEEA. The CDR3 is made up of 18 amino acids. Trimming removed 3 bases from V and 0 bases from J; junction bases left unmatched: 10. The CDR3 spells CASSFLRDRIFSGNTIYF. CDR3 sequence (DNA): TGTGCCAGCAGCTTCCTCCGGGACAGGATTTTCTCTGGAAACACCATATATTTT.

J is TRBJ1-2 and V is TRBV6-5; 8 positions match TRBD1. From germline, CDR1 is MNHEY and CDR2 SVGAGI. The trim removed 2 bases at V and 2 bases at J, leaving 1 base unmatched. This CDR3 is 14 amino acids long. The CDR3 sequence: CASSYRQGNYGYTF. CDR3 DNA: TGTGCCAGCAGTTACCGACAGGGGAACTATGGCTACACCTTC.

This clone was seen a few times. The J gene is TRBJ1-1, the V gene TRBV7-2, with TRBD1 matching over 12 bases. CDR1 and CDR2 (germline): SGHTA, FQGNSA. The trim removed 4 bases at V and 6 bases at J, leaving 9 bases unmatched. The CDR3 sequence is 16 residues long. The CDR3 sequence is CASSWSTGTGGAEAFF. In DNA form, the CDR3 reads TGTGCCAGCAGCTGGTCCACCGGGACAGGGGGCGCTGAAGCTTTCTTT.

The chain employs TRBV7-8 and TRBJ1-5; D perhaps matches TRBD1 (5 bases). Trimming took 1 base from V and 0 from J, leaving 16 bases between them. Germline V gene data show CDR1 as SGHVS and CDR2 as FQNEAQ. The CDR3 covers 18 residues. CDR3 sequence reads: CASSLGAGIDNSNQPQHF. DNA for the CDR3: TGTGCCAGCAGCTTAGGGGCAGGGATCGACAATAGCAATCAGCCCCAGCATTTT.

This sequence joins TRBV6-1 and TRBJ2-3, with TRBD1 matching 7 bases. CDR1 MNHNS and CDR2 SASEGT come from the germline V gene. V gave up 1 base and J gave up 0 bases; unmatched junction bases: 1. The CDR3 consists of 15 residues. The DNA for the CDR3 is TGTGCCAGCAGTGAAGTGACAGGGAGCACAGATACGCAGTATTTT. Translating gives CASSEVTGSTDTQYF.

This clone was picked up a small number of times. The rearrangement joins TRBV5-1 to TRBJ1-2; 7 bases match TRBD1. Trimming took 3 bases from V and 8 from J; bases not matched to a gene: 4. CDR3 length: 12 amino acids. From germline, CDR1 is SGHRS and CDR2 YFSETQ. DNA of the CDR3: TGCGCCAGCAGCTCGGACAGGCTGGGCTACACCTTC. This codes for CASSSDRLGYTF.